This record looks at one T cell receptor beta chain sequence and its context. This receptor's antigen is unknown. No quality values exist for individual bases; no much larger clone is one base distant. The data stem from a study of cytotoxic CD8 clonotypes in ibrutinib-treated CLL (dated by TCRdb to 2020 to 2023). For the wider study: The cohort had around twelve relapsed/refractory and under 16 treatment-naive patients; some 17 were IGHV unmutated. Responses were partial in roughly 24 patients and complete in 2; after median approximately 69 months follow-up, about 14 stayed in remission and approximately twelve progressed. Response samples were obtained after a median of 12 months of treatment, with a range of about 6 to 36 months. On average, each sample had about 250,000 productive templates and around 100,000 productive rearrangements. Of the 90 or so participants in the trial, about 26 had longitudinal samples available. Cryopreserved peripheral blood mononuclear cells were collected before treatment, at response, and at either disease progression or sustained remission. All remission and progressive disease samples were collected while patients were still receiving ibrutinib.

The goal of deep resolution MiSeq sequencing was a depth between 1 in 1 million and 1 in 200,000 T cells, and coverage averaged 10x per clonotype. TCR beta libraries were generated with the immunoSEQ hsTCRB Kit. In the original analysis: ImmunoSEQ Data Assistant and ImmunoSEQ Analyzer were used for data analysis, and V, D and J genes were assigned according to IMGT definitions. Clonality, which ranges from 0 to 1, was calculated by subtracting the normalized Shannon entropy of productive rearrangement frequencies from one. Public clonotype analysis was restricted to overrepresented clonotypes comprising at least 0.05% of each patient's repertoire. Roughly 13 age-matched healthy donor repertoires from immuneACCESS served as clonality controls. Entries here come from immuneACCESS through TCRdb and include only in-frame sequences with V and J called. Some clones fail to appear in such tables; in the studies checked, an unresolved V gene covers under half of the shortfall, and the cause of the remainder is unknown. V, J and clone size are those of that table, while D and trimming were read from the DNA. Present in this sample are 20,000 to 30,000 clones, about 70% of which were seen just once. 25% to 30% of the sample is in the top ten clones.

The CDR3 starts with the cysteine, ends with the phenylalanine, and has 14 residues. This entry keeps only the CDR3 DNA: 42 bases, framed from base 1. As encoded in the germline V gene, CDR1 is SGHDT while CDR2 is YYEEEE. The junction shows trimming of 4 bases on V and 1 base on J, plus 9 bases between the germline ends. Overall results and qualifications from the work: At ibrutinib response clonality went up, during sustained remission it held steady, and at progression it dropped back toward baseline. Public clonotypes were rare and either contracted or stayed stable during treatment, and the rise in clonality at ibrutinib response reflected the expansion of private clonotypes. Sustained-remission and progressing patients did not have matched sampling times, and lymph node repertoires were not examined. At baseline, clonality was higher than in age-matched healthy donors and showed a strong correlation with circulating CD8+ T-cell counts.

The time point tag for this specimen amounts to: around 25 months on ibrutinib. Roughly 2 micrograms of genomic DNA were extracted from cryopreserved PBMCs for TCR beta library preparation. Longitudinal blood samples from CLL patients on ibrutinib monotherapy underwent high-throughput TCR beta sequencing. Patients were enrolled in a phase 2 open-label single-center ibrutinib monotherapy trial. The sequence was obtained from a human donor with chronic lymphocytic leukemia. Rearrangement joined TRBV5-6 to TRBJ1-5; the D gene remains uncertain. Sequencing was performed on PBMCs, taken after 24 months of ibrutinib treatment. The DNA sequence is as follows: TGTGCCAGCAGCCTAACAACAAGCAATCAGCCCCAGCATTTT. Translated, this gives CASSLTTSNQPQHF.